Presented here are 27 T cell receptor beta chains from one specimen sequenced in a study of Ad26.COV2.S vaccination and SARS-CoV-2 variants. The protocol was immunoSEQ multiplex PCR, while the TCRdb copy is restricted to in-frame clones and leaves out a portion. The sample shows around 250,000 clones, over 75% of them seen only once. Documented treatment: 19 received Ad26.COV2.S at low or high dose, single or two shots; 5 received placebo; per-sample allocation not given. On day 63 after the first injection, vaccine and placebo recipients gave samples. Sample: peripheral blood, taken in a trial of Ad26.COV2.S vaccine versus placebo. These receptors all come from a person aged 18-60 years who received the Ad26.COV2.S COVID-19 vaccine or a placebo.

This clone was seen a few times. V gene TRBV4-2 combines with J gene TRBJ2-3; D unclear. Germline CDR1 reads LGHNA; CDR2 reads YNFKEQ. The ends were cut back, 4 bases at V and 4 bases at J, with 18 bases in the middle. The CDR3 is 16 amino acids. The DNA for the CDR3 is TGTGCCAGCAGCCGAACCGTAGCCGCCGAGGCAGATACGCAGTATTTT. Protein sequence: CASSRTVAAEADTQYF.

The rearrangement links TRBV11-3 to TRBJ2-7; TRBD2 is a possible D gene (7 bases). The V gene lost 5 bases and the J gene lost 2 bases, with 13 bases spanning the gap. The CDR3 is made up of 14 amino acids. Germline loops: CDR1 SGHNT, CDR2 YENEEA. CDR3 protein: CASSIGGPPYEQYF. The DNA of the CDR3 is TGTGCCAGCAGCATCGGGGGGCCCCCCTACGAGCAGTACTTC. Together with reference TRBV11-3 and TRBJ2-7, the CDR3 gives the full variable domain: EAGVVQSPRYKIIEKKQPVAFWCNPISGHNTLYWYLQNLGQGPELLIRYENEEAVDDSQLPKDRFSAERLKGVDSTLKIQPAELGDSAVYLCASSIGGPPYEQYFGPGTRLTVT.

This chain links TRBV9 with TRBJ1-1; D remains unclear. The CDR3 is 12 amino acids. V lost 3 bases to trimming and J lost 0 bases, with 3 bases between them. The germline gives CDR1 SGDLS, CDR2 YYNGEE. This CDR3 reads CASSALNTEAFF. CDR3 nucleotides: TGTGCCAGCAGCGCACTGAACACTGAAGCTTTCTTT.

The chain uses TRBV11-2 and TRBJ2-7; 10 nucleotides match TRBD2. The CDR3 is made up of 16 amino acids. V dropped 0 bases and J dropped 2; count of bases not matched to a gene: 4. In germline, CDR1 is SGHAT, CDR2 FQNNGV. Here the CDR3 reads CASSLDHSGGAYEQYF. For the CDR3, the DNA is TGTGCCAGCAGCTTAGATCACAGCGGGGGGGCCTACGAGCAGTACTTC.

There are many counts of this clone. This specimen includes other DNA sequences encoding the same CDR3. The V gene is TRBV6-5, the J gene TRBJ2-1; 8 nucleotides match TRBD2. Germline-derived CDR1 and CDR2 are MNHEY and SVGAGI. The length of the CDR3 is 16 residues. J gave up 5 bases and V 3 bases, and 9 bases lay outside the gene matches. The CDR3 reads CASSYGPASGHNEQFF. The CDR3 DNA reads as TGTGCCAGCAGTTATGGGCCGGCTAGCGGGCACAATGAGCAGTTCTTC.

The V and J genes are TRBV5-5 and TRBJ1-1, with D possibly being TRBD1 (6 bases). Per the germline V gene, CDR1 is SGHKS and CDR2 is YYEKEE (reference sequence). The CDR3 totals 16 residues. The V and J ends lost 2 bases and 1 base respectively, with 15 bases between them. CDR3 in amino acids: CASSFGGTGWNTEAFF. The CDR3 bases are TGTGCCAGCAGCTTTGGGGGAACAGGGTGGAACACTGAAGCTTTCTTT.

The chain recombines TRBV6-1 with TRBJ1-5; 8 bases line up with TRBD1. The CDR3 is made up of 16 amino acids. Germline CDR1 MNHNS, CDR2 SASEGT. V trimming: 4 bases; J trimming: 4 bases; junction bases outside the gene matches: 9. In DNA form, the CDR3 reads TGTGCCAGCAGTGGCTTCGACAGGGGCTCGAATCAGCCCCAGCATTTT. This encodes CASSGFDRGSNQPQHF.

The chain recombines TRBV27 with TRBJ1-2; a weak D match, TRBD1 (5 bases). This CDR3 region has 13 residues. CDR1 and CDR2 from the germline V gene are MNHEY and SMNVEV (reference sequence). Trimming stripped 3 bases from V and 5 bases from J, with 10 bases between. In DNA, the CDR3 is TGTGCCAGCAGTTTTGCGGGGGGGTATGGCTACACCTTC. It yields the protein CASSFAGGYGYTF.

V usage is TRBV19 and J usage is TRBJ2-6; 11 bases agree with TRBD1. This CDR3 has 18 residues. V shed 7 bases, J shed 0 bases, and the junction held 8 bases outside the gene matches. Germline V CDR1 and CDR2: LNHDA, SQIVND (reference sequence). The CDR3 protein is CASNKGQGGTSGANVLTF. CDR3 sequence (DNA): TGTGCCAGTAATAAGGGACAGGGGGGTACCTCTGGGGCCAACGTCCTGACTTTC.

V and J are TRBV30 and TRBJ1-2; D remains ambiguous. Deletions cut 0 bases from V and 8 bases from J, with 7 bases between. The CDR3 covers 11 residues. The germline CDR1 and CDR2 sequences are GTSNPN and SVGIG (reference sequence). CDR3 residues: CAWSVHKGYTF. CDR3 DNA: TGTGCCTGGAGTGTACACAAGGGCTACACCTTC.

This clone was observed a few times. V is TRBV7-6 and J is TRBJ1-2; the D is unclear. CDR1 and CDR2 from the germline V gene are SGHVS and FNYEAQ. There are 15 residues in the CDR3. Trimming shortened V by 0 bases and J by 0 bases, and 8 bases separated the two germline ends. CDR3 DNA: TGTGCCAGCAGCTTAGCGGCAGGACCTAACTATGGCTACACCTTC. Translation gives CASSLAAGPNYGYTF.

This chain connects TRBV27 to TRBJ2-3; TRBD1 matches 10 bases. The germline V gene encodes CDR1 MNHEY and CDR2 SMNVEV (reference sequence). The J segment lost 2 bases and the V segment lost 5 bases, leaving 7 bases of the junction unmatched. The CDR3 covers 16 residues. CDR3 coding DNA: TGTGCCAGCAGTCCCCGGACAGGGGGATCCACAGATACGCAGTATTTT. Its translation is CASSPRTGGSTDTQYF.

In DNA form, the CDR3 reads TGTGCCAGCAGCGTAGATGGGACAGCAGACTATGGCTACACCTTC. This sequence encodes CASSVDGTADYGYTF. The chain couples TRBV9 to TRBJ1-2; 7 bases agree with TRBD1. Germline CDR1 is SGDLS and CDR2 is YYNGEE. V shed 0 bases, J shed 3 bases, and the junction held 5 bases outside the gene matches. The CDR3 length is 15 residues.

V usage is TRBV5-1 and J usage is TRBJ1-1; the D gene is possibly TRBD1 (6 bases). The CDR3 is made up of 16 amino acids. From germline, CDR1 is SGHRS and CDR2 YFSETQ. Trimming left V 0 bases short and J 0 bases short, with 12 bases between. CDR3 protein: CASSLVGASMNTEAFF. The CDR3 DNA reads as TGCGCCAGCAGCTTGGTGGGGGCGTCAATGAACACTGAAGCTTTCTTT.

This chain connects TRBV6-6 to TRBJ1-1, with D unresolved. The CDR3 consists of 11 residues. Germline V gene sequence: CDR1 MNHNY, CDR2 SVGAGI (reference sequence). The germline V and J ends were trimmed by 7 bases and 1 base, with 4 bases remaining between them. CDR3 residues: CASIENTEAFF. The CDR3 DNA sequence: TGTGCCAGCATTGAGAACACTGAAGCTTTCTTT.

The table lists this clone with a few counts. The rearrangement joins TRBV7-2 to TRBJ1-2, with unresolved D. V lost 4 bases, J lost 8 bases, and 14 bases lay in between. Germline CDR1 reads SGHTA; CDR2 reads FQGNSA. The CDR3 spans 13 residues. This CDR3 reads CASSSGVGKGYTF. In DNA, the CDR3 is TGTGCCAGCAGCTCCGGGGTTGGGAAGGGCTACACCTTC.

V and J are TRBV5-1 and TRBJ2-7, with unresolved D. The germline V and J ends were trimmed by 1 base and 3 bases, with 11 bases remaining between them. CDR1 and CDR2 from the germline V gene are SGHRS and YFSETQ. The CDR3 sequence is 14 residues long. CDR3 in amino acids: CASSLSPDHYEQYF. CDR3 DNA: TGCGCCAGCAGCTTGTCCCCCGATCACTACGAGCAGTACTTC.

The chain recombines TRBV12-3 or TRBV12-4 with TRBJ2-7, with no clear D. Trimming took off 7 bases at V and 0 bases at J, with 10 bases between the two ends. The CDR3 is 13 amino acids. The CDR3 loop reads CASTPHSSYEQYF. In DNA, the CDR3 is TGTGCCAGCACTCCCCACAGCTCCTACGAGCAGTACTTC.

V and J are TRBV5-4 and TRBJ1-1; D gene unclear. V gave up 2 bases and J gave up 1 base, with 12 bases separating them. The CDR3 is 15 residues long. Germline V gene data show CDR1 as SGHNT and CDR2 as YYREEE (reference sequence). The CDR3, as DNA: TGTGCCAGCAGCTTTTTGGATCGGCCGAACACTGAAGCTTTCTTT. This translates into CASSFLDRPNTEAFF.

The chain combines TRBV7-8 with TRBJ2-7, with 7 bases aligning to TRBD1. V was pared by 5 bases and J by 2 bases, with 12 bases of the junction left unmatched. The CDR3 spans 16 residues. Germline V gives CDR1 SGHVS, CDR2 FQNEAQ. The CDR3 here is CASSRDRANDPYEQYF. The CDR3 DNA sequence: TGTGCCAGCAGCCGAGACAGGGCGAACGATCCCTACGAGCAGTACTTC.

The chain uses TRBV21-1 and TRBJ2-2; the table names TRBD1, a call not compared with the DNA. TRBV21-1 is tagged as a pseudogene. This CDR3 comprises 16 residues. This CDR3 is CASSKSHRGNTGELFF. The CDR3 DNA reads as TGTGCCAGCAGCAAATCTCACAGGGGAAACACCGGGGAGCTGTTTTTT.

V and J are TRBV19 and TRBJ1-2, with D tentatively TRBD1 (6 bases). Trimming took 7 bases from V and 6 from J, leaving 18 bases between them. This CDR3 has 14 residues. Germline V lookup: CDR1 LNHDA, CDR2 SQIVND (reference sequence). The CDR3 here is CASTPRRGYDGYTF. In DNA form, the CDR3 reads TGTGCCAGTACCCCCCGGAGGGGGTACGATGGCTACACCTTC.

The genes are TRBV2 and TRBJ1-6; D remains ambiguous. With 7 bases removed from V and 6 bases from J, the gap between germline ends came to 10 bases. The CDR3 has 13 amino acids. CDR1 is SNHLY and CDR2 is FYNNEI in the germline V gene. CDR3 in DNA: TGTGCCAGCAAAGACGTATCTAATTCACCCCTCCACTTT. Translated: CASKDVSNSPLHF. The whole variable domain, filled in from reference TRBV2 and TRBJ1-6, reads EPEVTQTPSHQVTQMGQEVILRCVPISNHLYFYWYRQILGQKVEFLVSFYNNEISEKSEIFDDQFSVERPDGSNFTLKIRSTKLEDSAMYFCASKDVSNSPLHFGNGTRLTVT.

The chain recombines TRBV14 with TRBJ2-1; D gene unclear. The length of the CDR3 is 14 residues. Germline assignment: CDR1 SGHDN and CDR2 FVKESK. Trimming removed 4 bases from V and 2 bases from J, with 9 bases in between. CDR3 in DNA: TGTGCCAGCAGCCTCCTTCATACCTACAATGAGCAGTTCTTC. Protein product: CASSLLHTYNEQFF.

The chain employs TRBV12-2 and TRBJ2-3; whether TRBD2, the table's D call, matches the DNA was not checked. TRBV12-2 is described as a pseudogene. The CDR3 sequence is 13 residues long. CDR3: CASRPRGTDTQYF. In DNA form, the CDR3 reads TGTGCAAGTCGCCCGAGAGGCACAGATACGCAGTATTTT.

The genes are TRBV12-3 or TRBV12-4 and TRBJ1-5; TRBD1 is a possible D gene (5 bases). Trimming left V 7 bases short and J 4 bases short, with 11 bases between. The CDR3 consists of 13 residues. DNA for the CDR3: TGTGCCAGCACTAGGGACTTAAATCAGCCCCAGCATTTT. Residues: CASTRDLNQPQHF.

A remark on this clone: Germline and junction disagree at one end, which may indicate a read error. The V gene is TRBV29-1, the J gene TRBJ2-5; unclear D gene. The CDR3 has 10 residues. CDR1 is SQVTM, CDR2 ANQGSEA, per germline. This chain's CDR3 is CSVEGETQYF. CDR3 sequence (DNA): TGCAGCGTGGAAGGGGAGACCCAGTACTTC.